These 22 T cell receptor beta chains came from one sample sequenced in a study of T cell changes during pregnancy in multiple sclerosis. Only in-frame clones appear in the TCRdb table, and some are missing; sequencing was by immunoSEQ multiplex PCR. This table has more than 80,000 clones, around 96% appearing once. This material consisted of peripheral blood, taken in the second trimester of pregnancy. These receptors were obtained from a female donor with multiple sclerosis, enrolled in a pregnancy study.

CDR3 amino acids: CASSLGGGVQETQYF. The DNA for the CDR3 is TGTGCCAGCAGCTTAGGGGGAGGGGTTCAAGAGACCCAGTACTTC. This sequence joins TRBV7-3 and TRBJ2-5; 7 nucleotides match TRBD2. This CDR3 comprises 15 residues. Germline assignment: CDR1 SGHTA and CDR2 FQGTGA. The trim removed 2 bases at V and 2 bases at J, leaving 5 bases unmatched.

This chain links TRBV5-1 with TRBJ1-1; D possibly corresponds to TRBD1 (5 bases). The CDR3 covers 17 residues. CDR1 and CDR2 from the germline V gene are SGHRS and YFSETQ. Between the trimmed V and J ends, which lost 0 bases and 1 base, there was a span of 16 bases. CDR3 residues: CASSLVLGRGKNTEAFF. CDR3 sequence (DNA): TGCGCCAGCAGCTTGGTCCTGGGGCGCGGGAAGAACACTGAAGCTTTCTTT.

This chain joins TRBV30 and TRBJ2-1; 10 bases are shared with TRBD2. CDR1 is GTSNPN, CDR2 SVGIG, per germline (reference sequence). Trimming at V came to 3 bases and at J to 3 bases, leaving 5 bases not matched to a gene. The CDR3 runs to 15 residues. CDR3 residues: CAWSPLAGGYNEQFF. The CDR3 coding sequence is TGTGCCTGGAGCCCCTTAGCGGGAGGCTACAATGAGCAGTTCTTC. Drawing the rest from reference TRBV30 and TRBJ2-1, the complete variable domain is SQTIHQWPATLVQPVGSPLSLECTVEGTSNPNLYWYRQAAGRGLQLLFYSVGIGQISSEVPQNLSASRPQDRQFILSSKKLLLSDSGFYLCAWSPLAGGYNEQFFGPGTRLTVL.

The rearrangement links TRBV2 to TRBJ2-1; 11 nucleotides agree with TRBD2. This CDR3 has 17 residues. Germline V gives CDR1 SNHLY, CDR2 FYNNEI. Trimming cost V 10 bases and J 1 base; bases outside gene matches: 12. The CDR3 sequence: CAIPTSGADRSYNEQFF. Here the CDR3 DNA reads TGTGCCATCCCGACTAGCGGGGCAGATCGGTCCTACAATGAGCAGTTCTTC.

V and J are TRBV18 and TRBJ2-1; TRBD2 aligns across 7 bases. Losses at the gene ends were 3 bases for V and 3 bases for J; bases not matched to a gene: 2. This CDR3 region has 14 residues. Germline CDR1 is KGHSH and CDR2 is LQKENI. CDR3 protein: CASSPGGGYNEQFF. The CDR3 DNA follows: TGTGCCAGCTCACCGGGGGGGGGCTACAATGAGCAGTTCTTC.

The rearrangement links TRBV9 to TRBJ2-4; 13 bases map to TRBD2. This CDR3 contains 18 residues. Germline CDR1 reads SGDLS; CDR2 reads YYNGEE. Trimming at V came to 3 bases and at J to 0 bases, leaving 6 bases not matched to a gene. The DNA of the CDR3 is TGTGCCAGCAGCGGCGGACTAGCGGGAGCGGGAGCCAAAAACATTCAGTACTTC. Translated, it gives CASSGGLAGAGAKNIQYF.

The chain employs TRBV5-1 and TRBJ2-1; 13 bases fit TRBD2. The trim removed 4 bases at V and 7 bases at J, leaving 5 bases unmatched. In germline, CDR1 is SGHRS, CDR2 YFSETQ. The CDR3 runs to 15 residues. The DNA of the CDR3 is TGCGCCAGCAGCACTACTAGCGGGAGGGCGAATGAGCAGTTCTTC. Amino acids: CASSTTSGRANEQFF.

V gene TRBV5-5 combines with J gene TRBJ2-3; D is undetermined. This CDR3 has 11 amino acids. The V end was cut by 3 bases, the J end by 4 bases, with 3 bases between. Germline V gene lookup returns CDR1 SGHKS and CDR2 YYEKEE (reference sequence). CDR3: CASSSPDTQYF. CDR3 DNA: TGTGCCAGCAGCTCTCCAGATACGCAGTATTTT.

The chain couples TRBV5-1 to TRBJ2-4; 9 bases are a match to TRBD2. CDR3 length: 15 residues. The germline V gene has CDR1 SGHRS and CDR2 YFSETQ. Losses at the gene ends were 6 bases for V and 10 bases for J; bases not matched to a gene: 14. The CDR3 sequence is CASTPSGLAYGIQYF. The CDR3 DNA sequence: TGCGCCAGCACTCCATCGGGACTAGCCTATGGGATTCAGTACTTC. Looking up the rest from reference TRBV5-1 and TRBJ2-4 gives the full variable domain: KAGVTQTPRYLIKTRGQQVTLSCSPISGHRSVSWYQQTPGQGLQFLFEYFSETQRNKGNFPGRFSGRQFSNSRSEMNVSTLELGDSALYLCASTPSGLAYGIQYFGAGTRLSVL.

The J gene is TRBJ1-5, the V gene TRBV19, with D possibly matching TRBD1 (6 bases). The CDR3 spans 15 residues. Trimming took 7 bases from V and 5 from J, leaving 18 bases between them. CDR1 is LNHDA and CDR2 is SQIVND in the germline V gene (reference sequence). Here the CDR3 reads CASNPPGRGHQPQHF. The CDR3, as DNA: TGTGCCAGTAATCCCCCCGGCAGGGGTCATCAGCCCCAGCATTTT.

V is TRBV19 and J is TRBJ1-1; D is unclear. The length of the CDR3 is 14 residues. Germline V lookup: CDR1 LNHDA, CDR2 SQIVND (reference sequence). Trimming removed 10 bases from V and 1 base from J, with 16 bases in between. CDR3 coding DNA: TGTGCCACCTCTGGCGGGCGATGGAACACTGAAGCTTTCTTT. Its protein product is CATSGGRWNTEAFF. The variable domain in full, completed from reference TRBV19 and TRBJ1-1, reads DGGITQSPKYLFRKEGQNVTLSCEQNLNHDAMYWYRQDPGQGLRLIYYSQIVNDFQKGDIAEGYSVSREKKESFPLTVTSAQKNPTAFYLCATSGGRWNTEAFFGQGTRLTVV.

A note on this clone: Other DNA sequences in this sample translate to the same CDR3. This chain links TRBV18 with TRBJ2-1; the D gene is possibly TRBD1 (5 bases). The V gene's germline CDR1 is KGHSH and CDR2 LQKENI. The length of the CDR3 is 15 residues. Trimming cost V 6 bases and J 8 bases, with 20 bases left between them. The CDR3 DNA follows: TGTGCCAGCTCGCCCCAGGGAATCTCGACTGATGAGCAGTTCTTC. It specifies CASSPQGISTDEQFF.

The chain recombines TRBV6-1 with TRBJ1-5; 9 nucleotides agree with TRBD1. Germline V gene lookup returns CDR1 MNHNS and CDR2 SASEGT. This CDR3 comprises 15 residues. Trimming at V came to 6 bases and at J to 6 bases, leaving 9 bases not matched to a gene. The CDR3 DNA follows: TGTGCCAGCAGAGGGACAGGGCAGTGGATTCAGCCCCAGCATTTT. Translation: CASRGTGQWIQPQHF.

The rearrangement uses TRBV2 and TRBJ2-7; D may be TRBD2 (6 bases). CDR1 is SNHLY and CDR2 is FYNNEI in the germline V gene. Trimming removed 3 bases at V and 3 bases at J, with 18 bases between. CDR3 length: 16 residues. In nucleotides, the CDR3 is TGTGCCAGCAGTGAGAAAGGAGGGGTTCTCCTCTACGAGCAGTACTTC. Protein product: CASSEKGGVLLYEQYF.

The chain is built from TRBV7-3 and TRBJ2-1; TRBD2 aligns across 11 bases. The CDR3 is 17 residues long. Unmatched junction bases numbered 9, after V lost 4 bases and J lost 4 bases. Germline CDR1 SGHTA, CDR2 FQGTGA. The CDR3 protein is CASSSQPGLAVYNEQFF. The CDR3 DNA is TGTGCCAGCAGCTCTCAACCGGGACTAGCGGTATACAATGAGCAGTTCTTC.

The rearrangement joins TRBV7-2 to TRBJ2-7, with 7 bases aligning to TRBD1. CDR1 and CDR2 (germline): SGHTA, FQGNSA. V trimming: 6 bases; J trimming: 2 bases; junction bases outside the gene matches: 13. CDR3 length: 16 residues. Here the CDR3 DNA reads TGTGCCAGCAGTCTTAGTAGGGACAGCTGGACCTACGAGCAGTACTTC. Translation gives CASSLSRDSWTYEQYF.

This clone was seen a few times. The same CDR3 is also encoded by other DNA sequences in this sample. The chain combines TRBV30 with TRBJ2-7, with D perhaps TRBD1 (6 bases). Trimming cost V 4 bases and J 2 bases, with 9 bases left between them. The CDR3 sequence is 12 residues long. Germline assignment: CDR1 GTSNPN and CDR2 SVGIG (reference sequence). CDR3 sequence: CAWKQGTYEQYF. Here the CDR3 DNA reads TGTGCCTGGAAACAGGGAACCTACGAGCAGTACTTC.

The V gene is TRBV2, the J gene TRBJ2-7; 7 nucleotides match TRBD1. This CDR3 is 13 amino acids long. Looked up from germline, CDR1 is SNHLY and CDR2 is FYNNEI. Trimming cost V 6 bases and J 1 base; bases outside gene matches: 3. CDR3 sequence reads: CASRGQESYEQYF. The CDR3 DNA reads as TGTGCCAGCAGAGGACAGGAGTCCTACGAGCAGTACTTC.

Here the CDR3 reads CASSLSGLAGYTF. The CDR3 DNA reads as TGTGCCAGCAGTTTATCCGGGTTGGCTGGCTACACCTTC. The chain uses TRBV27 and TRBJ1-2; no clear D. The germline V and J ends were trimmed by 0 bases and 7 bases, with 9 bases remaining between them. The germline gives CDR1 MNHEY, CDR2 SMNVEV (reference sequence). The CDR3 is 13 amino acids.

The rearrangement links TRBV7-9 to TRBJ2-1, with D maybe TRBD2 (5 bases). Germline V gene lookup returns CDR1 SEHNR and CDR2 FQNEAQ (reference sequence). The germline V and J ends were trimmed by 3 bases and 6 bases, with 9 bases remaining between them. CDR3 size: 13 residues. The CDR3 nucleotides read TGTGCCAGCAGCTTCCCTAGCAGCAATGAGCAGTTCTTC. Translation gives CASSFPSSNEQFF.

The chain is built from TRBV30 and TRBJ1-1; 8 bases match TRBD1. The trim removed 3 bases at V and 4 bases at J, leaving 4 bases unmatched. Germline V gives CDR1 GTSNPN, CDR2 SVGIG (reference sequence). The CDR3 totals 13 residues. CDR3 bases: TGTGCCTGGAGGGCGGACAGGGTCACTGAAGCTTTCTTT. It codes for CAWRADRVTEAFF.

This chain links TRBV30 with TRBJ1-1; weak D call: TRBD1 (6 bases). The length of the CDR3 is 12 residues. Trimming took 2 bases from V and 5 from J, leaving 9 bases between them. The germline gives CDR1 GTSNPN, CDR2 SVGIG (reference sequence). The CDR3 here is CAWSQGRTEAFF. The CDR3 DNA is TGTGCCTGGAGTCAGGGGCGGACTGAAGCTTTCTTT.